These T cell receptor beta chains were read from a single sample in a study of blood T cell repertoires in COVID-19. Sequencing was performed with immunoSEQ multiplex PCR; in TCRdb, only in-frame clones are kept and a portion is missing. This sample has 300,000 to 350,000 clones, with 80% to 90% found just once. What was sequenced was PBMCs or T cells enriched from blood (not recorded which). The receptors originated from a woman in her 40s with acute COVID-19. The CDR3 runs from the conserved cysteine through the conserved F or W. Each record gives: D gene, V gene, J gene, clone size, CDR3 protein, CDR3 DNA. D genes are given only for firm matches. The listing skips clone size in some rows; elsewhere it reads once, few, many or a size class.

TRBD1	TRBV19	TRBJ2-1	-	CASSAQTGTGGFNEQFF	TGTGCCAGTAGTGCCCAAACCGGGACAGGGGGGTTTAATGAGCAGTTCTTC
-	TRBV7-6	TRBJ2-2	-	CASSSSGSNTGELFF	TGTGCCAGCAGCTCCAGCGGATCGAACACCGGGGAGCTGTTTTTT
TRBD2	TRBV7-3	TRBJ2-7	-	CASSPQLTSGGYEQYF	TGTGCCAGCAGCCCACAACTAACTAGCGGGGGCTACGAGCAGTACTTC
-	TRBV29-1	TRBJ1-1	-	CSVEDGSRAFF	TGCAGCGTGGAGGATGGTTCCCGGGCTTTCTTT
TRBD2	TRBV3-1/TRBV3-2	TRBJ2-1	-	CASSQKRGAGPDNEQFF	TGTGCCAGCAGCCAAAAGCGCGGAGCGGGACCAGACAATGAGCAGTTCTTC
-	TRBV28	TRBJ2-1	-	CASSRSGYFNEQFF	TGTGCCAGCAGTCGAAGCGGATATTTTAATGAGCAGTTCTTC
TRBD2	TRBV5-5	TRBJ2-7	once	CASSLGLAERYWYEQYF	TGTGCCAGCAGCTTGGGGCTAGCGGAACGCTATTGGTACGAGCAGTACTTC
-	TRBV19	TRBJ2-7	few	CASSPKADYEQYF	TGTGCCAGTAGTCCGAAAGCGGACTACGAGCAGTACTTC
TRBD2	TRBV19	TRBJ2-4	once	CASSSGTTGRADQYF	TGTGCCAGTAGTTCCGGGACTACCGGGCGTGCGGATCAGTACTTC
-	TRBV12-3/TRBV12-4	TRBJ1-2	-	CASTIDRSYGYTF	TGTGCCAGCACCATTGACAGGTCGTATGGCTACACCTTC
-	TRBV12-3/TRBV12-4	TRBJ1-1	once	CASSSDRYTEAFF	TGTGCCAGCAGTTCCGACAGGTATACTGAAGCTTTCTTT
-	TRBV6-2/TRBV6-3	TRBJ2-1	-	CASSYPGDGGEQFF	TGTGCCAGCAGTTACCCGGGGGATGGCGGTGAGCAGTTCTTC
TRBD1	TRBV19	TRBJ1-5	-	CASSIAERGRPQHF	TGTGCCAGTAGTATAGCCGAAAGGGGGCGGCCCCAGCATTTT
-	TRBV14	TRBJ1-2	-	CASSQAVTNGYTF	TGTGCCAGCAGCCAAGCGGTCACGAATGGCTACACCTTC
TRBD2	TRBV7-2	TRBJ2-7	-	CASSSGLASFEQYF	TGTGCCAGCAGCTCAGGACTAGCCTCTTTCGAGCAGTACTTC
-	TRBV6-2/TRBV6-3	TRBJ1-1	-	CASSQLGAAFF	TGTGCCAGCAGTCAGTTGGGGGCAGCTTTCTTT
-	TRBV7-2	TRBJ1-6	-	CASSLGQFLSPLHF	TGTGCCAGCAGCTTAGGACAGTTTTTGTCACCCCTCCACTTT
TRBD1	TRBV6-5	TRBJ1-2	-	CASSPGTRGAYGYTF	TGTGCCAGCAGTCCTGGGACCAGGGGGGCATATGGCTACACCTTC